One sample yielded the 16 T cell receptor beta chains listed below, sequenced in a study. One entry per CDR3 protein results from TCRdb running MiXCR on the 5' RACE reads. The table records nearly 10,000 distinct CDR3 sequences, 14% of them present only once. Cells sorted as Tregs were CD4+, CD25+ and CD127-/low. The sequencing input was Tregs sorted from blood. The receptor set was obtained from a female donor with breast cancer.

This clonotype was observed many times. This chain links TRBV5-1 with TRBJ2-7; 11 bases are shared with TRBD1. Germline lookup yields CDR1 SGHRS and CDR2 YFSETQ. Unmatched junction bases numbered 13, after V lost 3 bases and J lost 8 bases. This CDR3 has 16 residues. The CDR3 loop reads CASSWGRTGGAEKQYF. The CDR3 DNA sequence: TGCGCCAGCAGCTGGGGAAGGACAGGGGGCGCGGAGAAGCAGTACTTC.

Of note for this clonotype: Being one base from a much bigger clone, this may be a read error. V gene TRBV28 combines with J gene TRBJ2-1; D gene unclear. From germline, CDR1 is MDHEN and CDR2 SYDVKM. Deletions cut 11 bases from V and 4 bases from J, with 9 bases between. There are 11 residues in the CDR3. The CDR3 DNA follows: TGTGCCGGCACCCTGTACAATGAGCAGTTCTTC. Translating gives CAGTLYNEQFF. The whole variable domain, remainder taken from reference TRBV28 and TRBJ2-1, is DVKVTQSSRYLVKRTGEKVFLECVQDMDHENMFWYRQDPGLGLRLIYFSYDVKMKEKGDIPEGYSVSREKKERFSLILESASTNQTSMYLCAGTLYNEQFFGPGTRLTVL.

By share of the sample, this clonotype is medium-sized (0.01 to 0.1%). The chain is built from TRBV20-1 and TRBJ2-7; D is undetermined. The CDR3 is made up of 14 amino acids. V lost 0 bases to trimming and J lost 0 bases, with 9 bases between them. Per germline, CDR1 DFQATT and CDR2 SNEGSKA (reference sequence). The CDR3 here is CSARDPGSSYEQYF. CDR3 sequence (DNA): TGCAGTGCTAGAGATCCTGGCAGCTCCTACGAGCAGTACTTC.

The chain combines TRBV18 with TRBJ2-7; D possibly corresponds to TRBD2 (5 bases). Germline-derived CDR1 and CDR2 are KGHSH and LQKENI. The CDR3 extends over 13 amino acids. V lost 6 bases and J lost 3, with 12 bases in between. The CDR3 loop is CASSPGRVYEQYF. The CDR3 nucleotides are TGTGCCAGCTCTCCGGGGAGAGTCTACGAGCAGTACTTC.

The V gene is TRBV5-1, the J gene TRBJ2-1; D perhaps matches TRBD2 (5 bases). V lost 0 bases to trimming and J lost 0 bases, with 10 bases between them. This CDR3 contains 16 residues. Germline-derived CDR1 and CDR2 are SGHRS and YFSETQ. In DNA, the CDR3 is TGCGCCAGCAGCTTGGCCGGGGATTACTCCTACAATGAGCAGTTCTTC. Translated: CASSLAGDYSYNEQFF.

Many counts were recorded for this clonotype. V is TRBV5-1 and J is TRBJ2-1; D call uncertain. The length of the CDR3 is 13 residues. CDR1 SGHRS and CDR2 YFSETQ come from the germline V gene. V gave up 1 base and J gave up 7 bases, with 9 bases separating them. CDR3 sequence (DNA): TGCGCCAGCAGCTTGTCCGGCGCTAATGAGCAGTTCTTC. Residues: CASSLSGANEQFF.

This clonotype is medium-sized in the sample. This chain links TRBV24-1 with TRBJ2-1; TRBD2 aligns across 10 bases. Per the germline V gene, CDR1 is KGHDR and CDR2 is SFDVKD. V lost 3 bases to trimming and J lost 4 bases; unmatched junction nucleotides: 5. The CDR3 covers 16 residues. CDR3 residues: CATSDIAGGGYNEQFF. DNA of the CDR3: TGTGCCACCAGTGATATAGCGGGAGGAGGGTACAATGAGCAGTTCTTC.

For this clonotype: A much larger clone differs from this one at a single base, so this may be a read error. This rearrangement joins TRBV29-1 to TRBJ2-5; 9 bases are shared with TRBD2. The CDR3 loop spans 14 amino acids. Germline V CDR1 and CDR2: SQVTM, ANQGSEA. The V segment lost 8 bases and the J segment 5 bases; nucleotides outside the gene matches: 12. CDR3 nucleotides: TGCAGCCCCCGACTAGCGGCCGAGGGGGAGACCCAGTACTTC. Translating it yields CSPRLAAEGETQYF.

This clonotype is medium-sized. The J gene is TRBJ2-3, the V gene TRBV5-5, with 11 bases aligning to TRBD2. The CDR3 length is 15 residues. V dropped 4 bases and J dropped 3; count of bases not matched to a gene: 4. Germline assignment: CDR1 SGHKS and CDR2 YYEKEE (reference sequence). CDR3 DNA sequence: TGTGCCAGCAGCCAGCGGACTAGCGGGACAGATACGCAGTATTTT. Translated, it gives CASSQRTSGTDTQYF.

Remarks on this clonotype: This may be a read error, as it is one base from a much larger clone. The rearrangement joins TRBV18 to TRBJ1-1; no reliable D call. The CDR3 runs to 17 residues. CDR1 and CDR2 from the germline V gene are KGHSH and LQKENI. The CDR3 DNA reads as TGTGCCAGCTCACCACGGGGTAAGGCGGGCCTGAACACTGAAGCTTGCTTT. Protein sequence: CASSPRGKAGLNTEACF. Looking up the rest from reference TRBV18 and TRBJ1-1 gives the full variable domain: NAGVMQNPRHLVRRRGQEARLRCSPMKGHSHVYWYRQLPEEGLKFMVYLQKENIIDESGMPKERFSAEFPKEGPSILRIQQVVRGDSAAYFCASSPRGKAGLNTEACFGQGTRLTVV.

This clonotype was seen at least ten times. This chain uses TRBV7-9 with TRBJ2-7, with a weak D call TRBD1 (6 bases). The CDR3 length is 15 residues. Germline-derived CDR1 and CDR2 are SEHNR and FQNEAQ (reference sequence). Trimming removed 7 bases from V and 2 bases from J, with 18 bases in between. CDR3: CASTPRGGSTYEQYF. CDR3 sequence (DNA): TGTGCCAGCACCCCCCGAGGGGGATCAACCTACGAGCAGTACTTC.

This rearrangement joins TRBV4-1 to TRBJ2-6; D is unresolved. Trimming took 1 base from V and 2 from J, leaving 15 bases between them. The CDR3 consists of 18 residues. Germline V gives CDR1 MGHRA, CDR2 YSYEKL. In DNA form, the CDR3 reads TGCGCCAGCAGCCAAGGTGGTAGAGGCCGCGCTGGGGCCAACGTCCTGACTTTC. This encodes CASSQGGRGRAGANVLTF.

By sample fraction, this clonotype is medium-sized. The chain carries TRBV7-8 and TRBJ1-1; D is perhaps TRBD1 (5 bases). Trimming removed 6 bases from V and 0 bases from J, with 11 bases in between. The CDR3 is made up of 14 amino acids. Germline loops: CDR1 SGHVS, CDR2 FQNEAQ. This chain's CDR3 is CASSLGPLNTEAFF. In DNA form, the CDR3 reads TGTGCCAGCAGTCTGGGACCCTTGAACACTGAAGCTTTCTTT.

This clonotype was found many times. The CDR3: CASSATDRDTGELFF. The CDR3, as DNA: TGTGCCAGCAGCGCGACAGACAGGGACACCGGGGAGCTGTTTTTT. This chain joins TRBV2 and TRBJ2-2, with 7 bases fitting TRBD1. In germline, CDR1 is SNHLY, CDR2 FYNNEI. The ends lost 6 bases at V and 3 bases at J; junction bases unmatched: 7. The CDR3 totals 15 residues. Supplemented by reference TRBV2 and TRBJ2-2, the full variable domain reads EPEVTQTPSHQVTQMGQEVILRCVPISNHLYFYWYRQILGQKVEFLVSFYNNEISEKSEIFDDQFSVERPDGSNFTLKIRSTKLEDSAMYFCASSATDRDTGELFFGEGSRLTVL.

V gene TRBV5-1 combines with J gene TRBJ2-3; TRBD2 matches at 12 bases. Trimming took 4 bases from V and 5 from J; bases not matched to a gene: 8. Germline V gene lookup returns CDR1 SGHRS and CDR2 YFSETQ. The CDR3 has 16 amino acids. For the CDR3, the DNA is TGCGCCAGCAGCCGGCCGACTAGCGGGGGTGTAGATACGCAGTATTTT. It codes for CASSRPTSGGVDTQYF.

This clonotype was counted a few times. The CDR3 region is CSARVVDRGYIYGYTF. CDR3 DNA sequence: TGCAGTGCTAGAGTTGTAGACAGGGGCTATATCTATGGCTACACCTTC. The rearrangement uses TRBV20-1 and TRBJ1-2, with TRBD1 identical over 8 bases. The germline CDR1 and CDR2 sequences are DFQATT and SNEGSKA (reference sequence). The CDR3 runs to 16 residues. J was trimmed by 4 bases and V by 1 base; bases with no gene match: 11.